The 25 T cell receptor beta chains given below trace back to one sample, sequenced in a study of shared clonotypes between healthy human individuals. Profiling relied on immunoSEQ multiplex PCR, and the TCRdb table lists in-frame clones only, not all of them. Of 490,000 or so clones listed, roughly 78% are singletons. Material: PBMCs. These receptors originate from a woman in her thirties or forties in good health. Some clones in this sample may be carry-over from other donors' samples.

The V gene is TRBV13, the J gene TRBJ2-1, with TRBD2 matching over 15 bases. V trimming: 5 bases; J trimming: 3 bases; junction bases outside the gene matches: 8. The CDR3 runs 18 residues. Germline V lookup: CDR1 PRHDT, CDR2 FYEKMQ (reference sequence). The DNA for the CDR3 is TGTGCCAGCAGCCTCCCGGGACTAGCGGGAGGTCTCTACAATGAGCAGTTCTTC. This sequence encodes CASSLPGLAGGLYNEQFF.

V is TRBV28 and J is TRBJ1-5, with D unclear. Germline CDR1 and CDR2: MDHEN and SYDVKM. Between the trimmed V and J ends, which lost 7 bases and 4 bases, there was a span of 17 bases. The CDR3 has 15 residues. The CDR3 nucleotides read TGTGCCAGCATCTCTGGGTCTCTTTTAAATCAGCCCCAGCATTTT. This gives the protein CASISGSLLNQPQHF.

V usage is TRBV27 and J usage is TRBJ2-6; TRBD1 matches 12 bases. The CDR3 extends over 18 amino acids. V lost 4 bases to trimming and J lost 0 bases; unmatched junction nucleotides: 4. Looked up from germline, CDR1 is MNHEY and CDR2 is SMNVEV (reference sequence). Here the CDR3 reads CASSSRDRGLSGANVLTF. DNA for the CDR3: TGTGCCAGCAGTTCCCGGGACAGGGGGCTCTCTGGGGCCAACGTCCTGACTTTC. Full variable domain (remainder filled in from reference TRBV27 and TRBJ2-6): EAQVTQNPRYLITVTGKKLTVTCSQNMNHEYMSWYRQDPGLGLRQIYYSMNVEVTDKGDVPEGYKVSRKEKRNFPLILESPSPNQTSLYFCASSSRDRGLSGANVLTFGAGSRLTVL.

Remarks on this clone: Possible read error: a much larger clone is one base away. J is TRBJ1-1 and V is TRBV7-8, with 9 bases aligning to TRBD1. CDR3 length: 14 amino acids. In germline, CDR1 is SGHVS, CDR2 FQNEAQ. This CDR3 is CAGSSGQGNTEAFF. CDR3 DNA sequence: TGTGCCGGCAGCTCGGGACAGGGGAACACTGAAGCTTTCTTT.

This clone has only one observation. The genes are TRBV2 and TRBJ1-1; D is undetermined. The CDR3 is 13 amino acids. Trimming pared 8 bases from V and 1 base from J, leaving 11 bases between. Germline V gene data show CDR1 as SNHLY and CDR2 as FYNNEI. CDR3 sequence (DNA): TGTGCCAGCTCGATCGAGCAGAACACTGAAGCTTTCTTT. Protein sequence: CASSIEQNTEAFF.

The chain couples TRBV28 to TRBJ1-1; D not certain. The ends were cut back, 5 bases at V and 5 bases at J, with 12 bases in the middle. The germline CDR1 and CDR2 sequences are MDHEN and SYDVKM. This CDR3 comprises 13 residues. CDR3 coding DNA: TGTGCCAGCAGTCAAACCATTGGTACTGAAGCTTTCTTT. This translates into CASSQTIGTEAFF. Supplemented by reference TRBV28 and TRBJ1-1, the full variable domain reads DVKVTQSSRYLVKRTGEKVFLECVQDMDHENMFWYRQDPGLGLRLIYFSYDVKMKEKGDIPEGYSVSREKKERFSLILESASTNQTSMYLCASSQTIGTEAFFGQGTRLTVV.

The chain links TRBV5-1 to TRBJ2-1; D not certain. V dropped 1 base and J dropped 0 bases, with 11 bases sitting between them. The CDR3 sequence is 16 residues long. Germline V gives CDR1 SGHRS, CDR2 YFSETQ. The CDR3 bases are TGCGCCAGCAGCTTGCGCGGAGACCGCTCCTACAATGAGCAGTTCTTC. It specifies CASSLRGDRSYNEQFF.

The chain recombines TRBV6-1 with TRBJ1-5; maybe TRBD1 (5 bases). Trimming left V 6 bases short and J 0 bases short, with 12 bases between. CDR3 length: 15 residues. Germline CDR1 MNHNS, CDR2 SASEGT. In DNA, the CDR3 is TGTGCCAGCAGCGCTACAGGATTTAGCAATCAGCCCCAGCATTTT. Translated, it gives CASSATGFSNQPQHF.

As DNA, the CDR3 is TGTGCCAGCAGTGAGAAACACACCGGACGAGGAGCTTTCTTT. The encoded protein is CASSEKHTGRGAFF. The chain has TRBV2 and TRBJ1-1; unclear D gene. Per the germline V gene, CDR1 is SNHLY and CDR2 is FYNNEI. The CDR3 consists of 14 residues. Trimming left V 3 bases short and J 10 bases short, with 18 bases between.

The rearrangement joins TRBV19 to TRBJ1-4, with D tentatively TRBD1 (5 bases). CDR3 length equals 14 residues. CDR1 is LNHDA, CDR2 SQIVND, per germline (reference sequence). The ends were cut back, 5 bases at V and 10 bases at J, with 17 bases in the middle. CDR3 nucleotides: TGTGCCAGTAGTTATCGGGACCTGAGCAGAAAACTGTTTTTT. Amino acids: CASSYRDLSRKLFF.

CDR3 protein: CASSHDPPRNTGELFF. The CDR3 DNA follows: TGCGCCAGCAGCCACGACCCTCCTAGAAACACCGGGGAGCTGTTTTTT. The chain couples TRBV5-1 to TRBJ2-2; D call uncertain. There are 16 residues in the CDR3. With 4 bases removed from V and 2 bases from J, the gap between germline ends came to 15 bases. CDR1 and CDR2 from the germline V gene are SGHRS and YFSETQ.

This clone was observed a single time. Other DNA sequences from this sample encode an identical CDR3 as well. The chain carries TRBV4-1 and TRBJ2-3; D call uncertain. CDR1 is MGHRA and CDR2 is YSYEKL in the germline V gene. V was cut by 1 base and J by 4 bases, with 0 bases left in between. CDR3 length: 11 amino acids. CDR3 loop: CASSQADTQYF. The CDR3 region has the DNA TGCGCCAGCAGCCAAGCAGATACGCAGTATTTT.

To note about this clone: This sample includes further DNA sequences coding for the same CDR3. V is TRBV30 and J is TRBJ1-5, with 10 bases lining up with TRBD1. The CDR3 is made up of 14 amino acids. Trimming at V came to 2 bases and at J to 5 bases, leaving 3 bases not matched to a gene. Germline-derived CDR1 and CDR2 are GTSNPN and SVGIG (reference sequence). The CDR3 bases are TGTGCCTGGAGTCTCGGACAGGGGGATCAGCCCCAGCATTTT. It specifies CAWSLGQGDQPQHF.

The genes are TRBV28 and TRBJ1-5; D ambiguous. The CDR3 runs 17 residues. Trimming pared 6 bases from V and 1 base from J, leaving 19 bases between. Germline assignment: CDR1 MDHEN and CDR2 SYDVKM. The CDR3 sequence: CASSSPWREWSNQPQHF. In DNA, the CDR3 is TGTGCCAGCAGCTCCCCCTGGAGGGAATGGAGCAATCAGCCCCAGCATTTT.

Details on this clone: One junction end disagrees with the germline gene, perhaps due to a read error. This chain links TRBV30 with TRBJ1-5; 10 bases map to TRBD1. Germline CDR1 reads GTSNPN; CDR2 reads SVGIG (reference sequence). The CDR3 sequence is 16 residues long. CDR3 protein: CAWAGTGVSSNQPQRF. For the CDR3, the DNA is TGTGCCTGGGCCGGGACAGGGGTTTCTAGCAATCAGCCCCAGCGTTTT.

The chain employs TRBV6-1 and TRBJ2-7; 8 bases align to TRBD2. CDR1 and CDR2 from the germline V gene are MNHNS and SASEGT. The trim removed 4 bases at V and 2 bases at J, leaving 4 bases unmatched. The CDR3 consists of 14 residues. The CDR3: CASSVGLVAYEQYF. Here the CDR3 DNA reads TGTGCCAGCAGTGTGGGACTAGTCGCCTACGAGCAGTACTTC.

The chain is built from TRBV29-1 and TRBJ2-5; 7 positions match TRBD1. The CDR3 sequence is 12 residues long. V gave up 7 bases and J gave up 0 bases; unmatched junction bases: 2. CDR1 is SQVTM, CDR2 ANQGSEA, per germline. The CDR3 protein is CSGGTDQETQYF. The CDR3, as DNA: TGCAGCGGAGGGACAGACCAAGAGACCCAGTACTTC.

The V gene is TRBV5-1, the J gene TRBJ2-1, with 9 bases matching TRBD2. The CDR3 is 16 amino acids. CDR1 is SGHRS and CDR2 is YFSETQ in the germline V gene. V lost 0 bases to trimming and J lost 3 bases; unmatched junction nucleotides: 4. The CDR3 coding sequence is TGCGCCAGCAGCTTGGAACCTAGCGGGGTCTACAATGAGCAGTTCTTC. As protein: CASSLEPSGVYNEQFF. Full variable domain (remainder filled in from reference TRBV5-1 and TRBJ2-1): KAGVTQTPRYLIKTRGQQVTLSCSPISGHRSVSWYQQTPGQGLQFLFEYFSETQRNKGNFPGRFSGRQFSNSRSEMNVSTLELGDSALYLCASSLEPSGVYNEQFFGPGTRLTVL.

The V gene is TRBV5-1, the J gene TRBJ1-3, with no clear D. This CDR3 region has 15 residues. The V end was cut by 3 bases, the J end by 4 bases, with 14 bases between. Germline loops: CDR1 SGHRS, CDR2 YFSETQ. The CDR3 DNA sequence: TGCGCCAGCAGCTCCGGGCCGGGTTGGGGAAACACCATATATTTT. Its translation: CASSSGPGWGNTIYF.

The table lists this clone with a few counts. The chain recombines TRBV6-4 with TRBJ2-2; 8 bases align to TRBD1. V dropped 4 bases and J dropped 7; count of bases not matched to a gene: 14. The CDR3 loop spans 17 amino acids. Per germline, CDR1 MRHNA and CDR2 SNTAGT. As DNA, the CDR3 is TGTGCCAGCAGTGCCCGGCGGACAGGGACCGGGAACGGGGAGCTGTTTTTT. It specifies CASSARRTGTGNGELFF.

This clone was picked up a small number of times. This chain joins TRBV4-2 and TRBJ2-7; TRBD1 aligns across 8 bases. The junction had 5 bases not matched to a gene; V was cut back by 0 bases and J by 4 bases. The CDR3 runs 15 residues. Per germline, CDR1 LGHNA and CDR2 YNFKEQ. Here the CDR3 DNA reads TGTGCCAGCAGCCAAGATCTGAACAGGGGGTACGAGCAGTACTTC. This encodes CASSQDLNRGYEQYF.

The V call is TRBV2, the J call TRBJ2-3; D not resolved. CDR1 SNHLY and CDR2 FYNNEI come from the germline V gene. The germline V and J ends were trimmed by 3 bases and 2 bases, with 9 bases remaining between them. The CDR3 runs to 14 residues. In nucleotides, the CDR3 is TGTGCCAGCAGTGACGGCCTGCTCACAGATACGCAGTATTTT. It codes for CASSDGLLTDTQYF.

The chain recombines TRBV18 with TRBJ2-1; D is possibly TRBD1 (6 bases). CDR1 is KGHSH and CDR2 is LQKENI in the germline V gene. Deletions cut 0 bases from V and 4 bases from J, with 16 bases between. This CDR3 has 17 residues. In nucleotides, the CDR3 is TGTGCCAGCTCACCACCCCGGTGGCCAGGGGAGTACAATGAGCAGTTCTTC. As protein: CASSPPRWPGEYNEQFF. Combining the CDR3 with reference TRBV18 and TRBJ2-1 gives the whole variable domain NAGVMQNPRHLVRRRGQEARLRCSPMKGHSHVYWYRQLPEEGLKFMVYLQKENIIDESGMPKERFSAEFPKEGPSILRIQQVVRGDSAAYFCASSPPRWPGEYNEQFFGPGTRLTVL.

This sequence joins TRBV6-1 and TRBJ2-1; D may be TRBD2 (6 bases). Germline V gives CDR1 MNHNS, CDR2 SASEGT. CDR3 length: 15 residues. The V gene lost 1 base and the J gene lost 5 bases, with 12 bases spanning the gap. CDR3: CASSEVGSGHNEQFF. CDR3 DNA: TGTGCCAGCAGTGAAGTGGGAAGCGGGCACAATGAGCAGTTCTTC.

The CDR3 is CASSLEGWGTGELFF. The CDR3 region has the DNA TGTGCCAGCAGCTTAGAAGGGTGGGGCACCGGGGAGCTGTTTTTT. V and J are TRBV11-2 and TRBJ2-2; D gene uncertain. V was shortened by 0 bases and J by 4 bases, with 9 bases between the two germline ends. The length of the CDR3 is 15 residues. Germline CDR1 and CDR2: SGHAT and FQNNGV.